The 14 T cell receptor beta chains listed next were all sequenced from one sample in a study of T cells in Graves' hyperthyroidism and ophthalmopathy. Regions amplified from RNA transcripts were the TCR beta CDR3 regions. TCR CDR3 regions were first amplified by RT-PCR with HTBI primers. TCRdb analysed the multiplex PCR reads with MiXCR anew, one entry per CDR3 protein. The data contain some 600,000 distinct CDR3 sequences, over 11% of them singletons. What was sequenced was blood. Receptors originate from a woman aged 30 to 39 with Graves' hyperthyroidism that later progressed to Graves' ophthalmopathy.

This clonotype was picked up many times. This chain connects TRBV20-1 to TRBJ2-1; D possibly corresponds to TRBD2 (6 bases). CDR1 and CDR2 (germline): DFQATT, SNEGSKA (reference sequence). The CDR3 is 14 residues long. V lost 1 base to trimming and J lost 8 bases, with 15 bases between them. CDR3: CSARAGRRVDEQFF. The CDR3 nucleotides read TGCAGTGCTAGAGCAGGGAGGAGGGTCGATGAGCAGTTCTTC.

The sample holds many counts of this clonotype. DNA of the CDR3: TGCAGTGCTAGAAAACCCGGTGTGGGGACTAGCGGGAGGGCGAGTGAGACCCAGTACTTC. Amino acids: CSARKPGVGTSGRASETQYF. The chain carries TRBV20-1 and TRBJ2-5, with 16 bases fitting TRBD2. The CDR3 consists of 20 residues. From germline, CDR1 is DFQATT and CDR2 SNEGSKA (reference sequence). After removal of 2 bases from V and 5 bases from J, the junction contained 17 bases not matched to a gene.

The sample holds many counts of this clonotype. The V gene is TRBV7-6, the J gene TRBJ2-6; D might be TRBD1 (5 bases). The CDR3 sequence is 16 residues long. V gave up 5 bases and J gave up 0 bases, with 11 bases separating them. The germline gives CDR1 SGHVS, CDR2 FNYEAQ. The CDR3 DNA reads as TGTGCCAGCAGCCCGGACACCCTCTCTGGGGCCAACGTCCTGACTTTC. Protein product: CASSPDTLSGANVLTF.

Of note for this clonotype: Mismatch with germline at one junction end may stem from a read error. The chain uses TRBV10-2 and TRBJ1-2; possibly TRBD1 for D (6 bases). Germline CDR1 WSHSY, CDR2 SAAADI. The CDR3 covers 16 residues. CDR3 residues: CASSGTGGKENCGYTF. The DNA for the CDR3 is TGCGCCAGCAGCGGGACGGGGGGCAAGGAAAACTGTGGCTACACCTTC.

The table lists this clonotype with many counts. The chain has TRBV18 and TRBJ2-3; D gene ambiguous. V was shortened by 3 bases and J by 2 bases, with 15 bases between the two germline ends. Germline CDR1 is KGHSH and CDR2 is LQKENI. The CDR3 totals 16 residues. The CDR3 is CASSPAVSSATDTQYF. CDR3 DNA: TGTGCCAGCTCACCCGCGGTCAGTTCCGCCACAGATACGCAGTATTTT.

This chain links TRBV29-1 with TRBJ1-3; D ambiguous. The germline V and J ends were trimmed by 3 bases and 0 bases, with 6 bases remaining between them. The CDR3 runs 13 residues. Germline V gene sequence: CDR1 SQVTM, CDR2 ANQGSEA. The CDR3 loop is CSVERVSGNTIYF. CDR3 coding DNA: TGCAGCGTTGAGAGGGTCTCTGGAAACACCATATATTTT.

This clonotype has ten or more counts. This chain uses TRBV2 with TRBJ1-2; D remains ambiguous. Trimming took 5 bases from V and 6 from J, leaving 16 bases between them. The CDR3 contains 14 residues. Germline values: CDR1 SNHLY, CDR2 FYNNEI. In nucleotides, the CDR3 is TGTGCCAGCAGTCGGCGGATGACTTTCGATGGCTACACCTTC. This codes for CASSRRMTFDGYTF.

The chain uses TRBV18 and TRBJ2-6; D call uncertain. V lost 2 bases and J lost 2, with 7 bases in between. The germline gives CDR1 KGHSH, CDR2 LQKENI. This CDR3 has 15 amino acids. CDR3 bases: TGTGCCAGCTCACCAAGTGTTGCTGGGGCCAACGTCCTGACTTTC. Amino acids: CASSPSVAGANVLTF.

In its sample, this clonotype was seen many times. The rearrangement links TRBV28 to TRBJ2-5; no reliable D call. The CDR3 has 10 amino acids. V shed 6 bases and J shed 7 bases, with 6 bases lying between them. Germline CDR1 and CDR2: MDHEN and SYDVKM. The CDR3 coding sequence is TGTGCCAGCAGCACACGGACCCAGTACTTC. Translating it yields CASSTRTQYF.

The rearrangement uses TRBV30 and TRBJ1-3, with TRBD1 matching over 7 bases. V dropped 3 bases and J dropped 3; count of bases not matched to a gene: 2. The CDR3 contains 13 residues. From germline, CDR1 is GTSNPN and CDR2 SVGIG (reference sequence). The chain's CDR3 is CAWRAGGGNTIYF. CDR3 coding DNA: TGTGCCTGGAGAGCAGGGGGTGGAAACACCATATATTTT.

V is TRBV30 and J is TRBJ2-7, with 9 bases identical to TRBD2. Looked up from germline, CDR1 is GTSNPN and CDR2 is SVGIG (reference sequence). This CDR3 spans 16 amino acids. The junction had 9 bases not matched to a gene; V was cut back by 3 bases and J by 0 bases. Here the CDR3 DNA reads TGTGCCTGGAGCCAAGTTAGCGGGAGCCCCTCCTACGAGCAGTACTTC. It specifies CAWSQVSGSPSYEQYF. Variable domain in full (rest from reference TRBV30 and TRBJ2-7): SQTIHQWPATLVQPVGSPLSLECTVEGTSNPNLYWYRQAAGRGLQLLFYSVGIGQISSEVPQNLSASRPQDRQFILSSKKLLLSDSGFYLCAWSQVSGSPSYEQYFGPGTRLTVT.

This clonotype was seen many times. The rearrangement uses TRBV5-1 and TRBJ2-3, with 7 nucleotides matching TRBD2. The germline CDR1 and CDR2 sequences are SGHRS and YFSETQ. CDR3 size: 16 residues. The V gene end was trimmed by 2 bases and the J gene end by 6 bases; junction bases not matched to a gene: 12. CDR3 nucleotide sequence: TGCGCCAGCAGCTTTGCTATAGCGGGTGGTCCCGATACGCAGTATTTT. Translating it yields CASSFAIAGGPDTQYF.

Many counts were recorded for this clonotype. The genes are TRBV19 and TRBJ2-6, with D uncertain. CDR3 length equals 13 residues. Trimming stripped 3 bases from V and 1 base from J, with 1 base between. CDR1 is LNHDA and CDR2 is SQIVND in the germline V gene (reference sequence). CDR3 in DNA: TGTGCCAGTAGTATTTCTGGGGCCAACGTCCTGACTTTC. Translated, it gives CASSISGANVLTF. The full variable domain, rest sourced from reference TRBV19 and TRBJ2-6, is DGGITQSPKYLFRKEGQNVTLSCEQNLNHDAMYWYRQDPGQGLRLIYYSQIVNDFQKGDIAEGYSVSREKKESFPLTVTSAQKNPTAFYLCASSISGANVLTFGAGSRLTVL.

Of note for this clonotype: Given a much more abundant clone one base away, this may be a read error. This chain connects TRBV29-1 to TRBJ1-1, with D tentatively TRBD1 (5 bases). The CDR3 extends over 15 amino acids. Germline CDR1 SQVTM, CDR2 ANQGSEA. The CDR3 sequence is CSAQPSLAGNTGAFF. CDR3 nucleotides: TGCAGTGCTCAACCCAGTCTGGCAGGGAACACTGGAGCTTTCTTT.